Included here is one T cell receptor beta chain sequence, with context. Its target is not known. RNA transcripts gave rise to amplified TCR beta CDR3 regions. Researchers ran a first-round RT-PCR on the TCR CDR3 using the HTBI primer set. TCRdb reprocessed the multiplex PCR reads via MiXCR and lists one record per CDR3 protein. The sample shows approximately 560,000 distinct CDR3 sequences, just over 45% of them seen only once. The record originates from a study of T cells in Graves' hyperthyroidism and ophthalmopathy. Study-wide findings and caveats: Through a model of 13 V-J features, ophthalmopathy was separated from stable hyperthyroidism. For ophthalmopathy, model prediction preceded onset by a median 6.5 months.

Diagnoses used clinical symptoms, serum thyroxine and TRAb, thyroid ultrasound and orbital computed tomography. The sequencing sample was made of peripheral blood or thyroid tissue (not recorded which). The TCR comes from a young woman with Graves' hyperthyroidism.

The CDR3 nucleotides read TGTGCCAGCAGTGAAGTTGAAGATCCGTCCGGGGAGCTGTTTTTT. This encodes CASSEVEDPSGELFF. The genes are TRBV6-1 and TRBJ2-2; D is unresolved. Trimming took 1 base from V and 6 from J, leaving 12 bases between them. Germline V gene lookup returns CDR1 MNHNS and CDR2 SASEGT. The CDR3 totals 15 residues.